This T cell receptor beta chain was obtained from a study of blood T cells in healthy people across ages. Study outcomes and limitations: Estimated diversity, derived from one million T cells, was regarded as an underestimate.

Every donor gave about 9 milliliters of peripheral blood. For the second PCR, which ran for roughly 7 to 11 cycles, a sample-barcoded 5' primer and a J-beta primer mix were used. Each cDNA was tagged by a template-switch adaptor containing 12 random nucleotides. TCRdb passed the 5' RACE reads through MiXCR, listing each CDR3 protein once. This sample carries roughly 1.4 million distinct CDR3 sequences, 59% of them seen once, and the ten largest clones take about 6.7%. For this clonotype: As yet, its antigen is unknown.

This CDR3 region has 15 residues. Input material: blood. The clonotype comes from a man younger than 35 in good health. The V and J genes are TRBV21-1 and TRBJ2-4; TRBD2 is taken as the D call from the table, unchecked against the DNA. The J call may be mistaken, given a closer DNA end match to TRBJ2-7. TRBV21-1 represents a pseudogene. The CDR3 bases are TGTGCCAGCAGCAAATCAACAGTTCCCTCCTACGAGCAGTACTTC. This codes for CASSKSTVPSYEQYF.